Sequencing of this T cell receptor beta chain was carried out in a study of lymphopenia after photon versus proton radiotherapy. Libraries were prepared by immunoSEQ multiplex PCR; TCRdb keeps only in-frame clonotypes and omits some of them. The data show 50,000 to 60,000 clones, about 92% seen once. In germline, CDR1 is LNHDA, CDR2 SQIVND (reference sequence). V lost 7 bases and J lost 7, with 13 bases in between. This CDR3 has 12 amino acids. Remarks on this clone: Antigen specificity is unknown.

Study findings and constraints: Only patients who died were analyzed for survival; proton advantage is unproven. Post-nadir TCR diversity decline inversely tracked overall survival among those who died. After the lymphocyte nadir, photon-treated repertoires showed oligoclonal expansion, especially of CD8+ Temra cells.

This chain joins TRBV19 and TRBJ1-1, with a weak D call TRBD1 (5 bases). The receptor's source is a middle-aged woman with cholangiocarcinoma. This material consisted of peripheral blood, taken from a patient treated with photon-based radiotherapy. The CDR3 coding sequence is TGTGCCAGTATTCTTCCGCAGGGTGAAGCTTTCTTT. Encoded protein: CASILPQGEAFF.